A selection of T cell receptor beta chains follows, all from one sample in a study of blood T cell repertoires in COVID-19. The assay was immunoSEQ multiplex PCR, and TCRdb's table has in-frame clones only and misses some. The sample has about 140,000 clones, over 75% seen once. Specimen: peripheral blood. The receptors here all came from a man aged 50-59 years with acute or convalescent COVID-19. Each CDR3 is given with its conserved first and last residue. The D gene is left open where the match is weak. Part of the rows lack a size; the others show once, few, many or a class for expanded clones.

cdr3_aa cdr3_nt clone_size v_call cdr3_length j_call d_call
CASSLAGTGYTEAFF TGCGCCAGCAGCTTGGCAGGGACAGGATACACTGAAGCTTTCTTT once TRBV5-1 15 TRBJ1-1 TRBD1
CASSLGLAPRTDTQYF TGTGCCAGCAGCTTAGGACTAGCTCCACGCACAGATACGCAGTATTTT - TRBV7-3 16 TRBJ2-3 TRBD2
CASSPSTAYATNEKLFF TGTGCCAGCAGTCCCTCGACAGCATATGCAACTAATGAAAAACTGTTTTTT - TRBV27 17 TRBJ1-4 -
CASSRRTTNSPLHF TGTGCCAGCAGCCGCAGGACAACTAATTCACCCCTCCACTTT once TRBV3-1/TRBV3-2 14 TRBJ1-6 -
CASSGGQAPSQYF TGTGCCAGTAGTGGGGGACAGGCCCCGTCCCAGTACTTC - TRBV19 13 TRBJ2-5 TRBD1
CAWSRGGNSPLHF TGTGCCTGGAGTCGGGGTGGCAATTCACCCCTCCACTTT - TRBV30 13 TRBJ1-6 -
CASSPGTRGAFF TGTGCCAGCAGCCCCGGGACAAGGGGAGCTTTCTTT - TRBV7-8 12 TRBJ1-1 -
CASSGGAYNEQFF TGTGCCAGTAGCGGGGGGGCCTACAATGAGCAGTTCTTC - TRBV19 13 TRBJ2-1 TRBD2
CASSLGDTELFF TGTGCCAGCAGCTTGGGGGACACGGAGCTGTTTTTT - TRBV5-6 12 TRBJ2-2 -
CASSLFPGAYNEQFF TGTGCCAGCAGCTTATTTCCGGGAGCCTACAATGAGCAGTTCTTC - TRBV7-9 15 TRBJ2-1 -
CASSRDRAYGYTF TGTGCCAGCAGCCGGGACAGGGCCTATGGCTACACCTTC - TRBV3-1/TRBV3-2 13 TRBJ1-2 TRBD1
CAWSKGQGNGYTF TGTGCCTGGAGTAAGGGACAGGGGAATGGCTACACCTTC - TRBV30 13 TRBJ1-2 TRBD1
CASGQGVRSQYF TGTGCCAGCGGACAGGGGGTTAGATCGCAGTATTTT - TRBV2 12 TRBJ2-3 TRBD1
CASSGQGADYGYTF TGTGCCAGCAGCGGACAGGGGGCGGACTATGGCTACACCTTC few TRBV6-5 14 TRBJ1-2 TRBD1
CASSTQGAALFF TGCGCCAGCAGTACTCAGGGCGCCGCGCTCTTCTTT - TRBV10-1 12 TRBJ1-1 -
CASSERQGSYEQYF TGTGCCAGCAGTGAAAGACAGGGGTCATACGAGCAGTACTTC - TRBV6-1 14 TRBJ2-7 TRBD1
CASSPYPRTGGNQPQHF TGCGCCAGCAGCCCCTACCCCAGGACAGGGGGTAATCAGCCCCAGCATTTT once TRBV4-1 17 TRBJ1-5 TRBD1
CASSPLGTGATQPLHF TGCGCCAGCAGCCCTCTAGGGACAGGGGCTACCCAGCCCCTCCACTTT - TRBV5-1 16 TRBJ1-6 TRBD1
CASSDGETQYF TGTGCCAGCAGTGACGGGGAGACCCAGTACTTC - TRBV2 11 TRBJ2-5 -
CASSPRDRDGYTF TGTGCCAGTAGCCCCCGCGATCGGGATGGCTACACCTTC - TRBV19 13 TRBJ1-2 -
CATSRELGLVANTQYF TGTGCCACCAGCAGAGAGTTGGGACTAGTCGCGAATACGCAGTATTTT - TRBV15 16 TRBJ2-3 TRBD2
CASSLRDYEQYF TGTGCCAGCAGCTTAAGAGACTACGAGCAGTACTTC - TRBV11-2 12 TRBJ2-7 -
CVSSLGSSGETQYF TGCGTCAGCAGCTTGGGTAGCTCAGGGGAGACCCAGTACTTC - TRBV5-1 14 TRBJ2-5 -
CASSLNPPSSGNTIYF TGTGCCAGCAGCTTAAACCCACCCAGCTCTGGAAACACCATATATTTT few TRBV7-3 16 TRBJ1-3 -
CAISESASPHTDTQYF TGTGCCATCAGTGAGTCGGCCTCCCCTCACACAGATACGCAGTATTTT - TRBV10-3 16 TRBJ2-3 -
CASSLFAGGQYNEQFF TGTGCCAGCAGTTTATTTGCGGGAGGGCAATACAATGAGCAGTTCTTC - TRBV27 16 TRBJ2-1 TRBD2
CASSPPNHIHDYGYTF TGTGCCAGCTCACCACCGAACCACATTCACGACTATGGCTACACCTTC - TRBV18 16 TRBJ1-2 -
CAISETGTPYSNQPQHF TGTGCCATCAGTGAAACCGGGACACCTTATAGCAATCAGCCCCAGCATTTT - TRBV10-3 17 TRBJ1-5 -
CASSQGATGTQYF TGTGCCAGCAGTCAGGGGGCGACAGGTACGCAGTATTTT - TRBV6-5 13 TRBJ2-3 TRBD1
CASSPRWGGLNNEQFF TGTGCCAGCAGCCCCCGTTGGGGGGGTCTTAACAATGAGCAGTTCTTC - TRBV5-6 16 TRBJ2-1 TRBD2
CASSGTQANYGYTF TGTGCCAGCAGCGGGACACAGGCTAACTATGGCTACACCTTC - TRBV21-1 14 TRBJ1-2 -
CASSLKRERYEQYF TGTGCCAGCAGTTTGAAGCGGGAGAGGTACGAGCAGTACTTC - TRBV27 14 TRBJ2-7 TRBD2
CASSYFPILSGNTIYF TGTGCCAGCAGTTACTTCCCTATCCTCTCTGGAAACACCATATATTTT - TRBV6-5 16 TRBJ1-3 -
CASSFGGFYNEQFF TGTGCCAGCAGCTTCGGGGGGTTCTACAATGAGCAGTTCTTC - TRBV5-4 14 TRBJ2-1 TRBD2
CASSSGQGGSIFMRAFF TGTGCCAGCAGCTCGGGACAGGGCGGGTCGATTTTTATGCGAGCTTTCTTT - TRBV3-1/TRBV3-2 17 TRBJ1-1 TRBD1
CASSPPQGGETQYF TGTGCCAGCAGCCCCCCACAGGGTGGGGAGACCCAGTACTTC - TRBV9 14 TRBJ2-5 -
CASSVSGGKGGTIYF TGTGCCAGCAGCGTATCGGGGGGAAAGGGAGGCACCATATATTTT once TRBV9 15 TRBJ1-3 -
CASSISGTNNEQYF TGTGCCAGTAGTATTAGCGGGACGAATAACGAGCAGTACTTC - TRBV19 14 TRBJ2-7 TRBD2
CASSRTRSGNTIYF TGTGCCAGCAGTCGGACACGCTCTGGAAACACCATATATTTT - TRBV6-5 14 TRBJ1-3 -
CASSRGRVNTEAFF TGTGCCAGCAGTAGGGGCAGGGTGAACACTGAAGCTTTCTTT few TRBV6-5 14 TRBJ1-1 -
CASSIVAGQPNTEAFF TGTGCCAGTAGTATAGTAGCGGGACAGCCGAACACTGAAGCTTTCTTT - TRBV19 16 TRBJ1-1 TRBD1
CASSEGGANQPQHF TGTGCCAGCAGTGAGGGGGGAGCAAATCAGCCCCAGCATTTT few TRBV6-1 14 TRBJ1-5 -
CASSYLGPYEQYF TGTGCCAGCAGTTACCTCGGTCCCTACGAGCAGTACTTC - TRBV6-5 13 TRBJ2-7 -
CASSRRGDRGNEQFF TGTGCCAGCAGCCGAAGAGGGGACAGGGGCAATGAGCAGTTCTTC few TRBV3-1/TRBV3-2 15 TRBJ2-1 TRBD1
CASSQLEGRGYTF TGTGCCAGCAGCCAATTGGAGGGGCGAGGCTACACCTTC few TRBV3-1/TRBV3-2 13 TRBJ1-2 -
CASSQFLRGTGESGANVLTF TGTGCCAGCAGCCAGTTTCTCAGGGGGACAGGGGAGTCTGGGGCCAACGTCCTGACTTTC - TRBV3-1/TRBV3-2 20 TRBJ2-6 TRBD1
CASSRGVLAGGTGELFF TGTGCCAGCAGCCGCGGTGTACTAGCGGGCGGGACCGGGGAGCTGTTTTTT - TRBV7-3 17 TRBJ2-2 TRBD2
CASSVGTARSPLHF TGTGCCAGCAGCGTTGGGACAGCACGTTCACCCCTCCACTTT - TRBV13 14 TRBJ1-6 TRBD1
CASSSRSSGETQYF TGTGCCAGCAGCTCCCGTAGTAGCGGGGAGACCCAGTACTTC once TRBV11-1 14 TRBJ2-5 TRBD2
CASSITTSGTGYSNQPQHF TGTGCCAGTAGTATAACCACATCCGGGACAGGCTATAGCAATCAGCCCCAGCATTTT - TRBV19 19 TRBJ1-5 TRBD1